A selection of T cell receptor beta chains follows, all from one sample in a study of cytomegalovirus exposure and HLA in healthy donors. The method was immunoSEQ multiplex PCR; TCRdb's version includes in-frame clones alone and lacks a portion of them. The table has around 170,000 clones, over 65% seen once; the top ten hold roughly 1.4%. Sequencing was performed on PBMCs. These receptors all stem from a man aged 18 to 35 in good health and CMV-seronegative. Each CDR3 is given without its conserved first and last residue.

v_call: TRBV6-6; j_call: TRBJ2-3; cdr3_aa: ASSYGDTYTDTQY
v_call: TRBV18; j_call: TRBJ2-1; cdr3_aa: ASSPGQLNNEQF
v_call: TRBV29-1; j_call: TRBJ2-5; cdr3_aa: SVPRLADFTTKETQY
v_call: TRBV11-3; j_call: TRBJ2-7; cdr3_aa: ASSLSRQGPYEQY
v_call: TRBV10-3; j_call: TRBJ1-1; cdr3_aa: AISPRETLNTEAF
v_call: TRBV13; j_call: TRBJ2-1; cdr3_aa: ASSLGQGVFNEQF
v_call: TRBV5-1; j_call: TRBJ2-7; cdr3_aa: ASRIGGEQY
v_call: TRBV2; j_call: TRBJ2-7; cdr3_aa: ASSGPSGRIFSYEQY
v_call: TRBV7-9; j_call: TRBJ2-2; cdr3_aa: ASSLYSNTGELF
v_call: TRBV9; j_call: TRBJ2-3; cdr3_aa: ASSFSDTQY
v_call: TRBV5-5; j_call: TRBJ2-5; cdr3_aa: ASSTQPGHLQETQY
v_call: TRBV7-2; j_call: TRBJ2-2; cdr3_aa: ASSVVTGNLGGELF
v_call: TRBV29-1; j_call: TRBJ2-7; cdr3_aa: SVARLAGGSYEQY
v_call: TRBV27; j_call: TRBJ1-1; cdr3_aa: ASSLQGARSTEAF
v_call: TRBV5-4; j_call: TRBJ1-3; cdr3_aa: ASSLDWGVAGNTIY
v_call: TRBV5-1; j_call: TRBJ1-2; cdr3_aa: ASSLASNYGYT
v_call: TRBV11-2; j_call: TRBJ2-4; cdr3_aa: ASSLIRGGSTTKNIQY
v_call: TRBV4-3; j_call: TRBJ2-1; cdr3_aa: ASSQDVGREQF
v_call: TRBV27; j_call: TRBJ1-4; cdr3_aa: ASKGSGKGEKLF
v_call: TRBV6-6; j_call: TRBJ1-1; cdr3_aa: ASTRGGTLTEAF
v_call: TRBV30; j_call: TRBJ2-7; cdr3_aa: AWRGTGTYEQY
v_call: TRBV6-5; j_call: TRBJ2-3; cdr3_aa: ASSLGQFTDTQY
v_call: TRBV5-3; j_call: TRBJ2-7; cdr3_aa: ANLGGARRCEQY